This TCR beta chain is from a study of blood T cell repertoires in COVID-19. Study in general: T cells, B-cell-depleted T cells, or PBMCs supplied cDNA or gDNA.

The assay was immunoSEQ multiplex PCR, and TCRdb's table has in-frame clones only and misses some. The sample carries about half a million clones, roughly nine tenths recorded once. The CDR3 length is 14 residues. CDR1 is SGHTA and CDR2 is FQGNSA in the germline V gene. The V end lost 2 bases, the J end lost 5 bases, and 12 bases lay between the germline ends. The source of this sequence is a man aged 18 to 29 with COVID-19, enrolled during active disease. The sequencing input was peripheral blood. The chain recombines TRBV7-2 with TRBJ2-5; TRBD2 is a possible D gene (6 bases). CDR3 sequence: CASSLNGRGETQYF. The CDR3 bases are TGTGCCAGCAGCTTAAACGGGAGAGGCGAGACCCAGTACTTC.